These 24 T cell receptor beta chains originate from one sample sequenced in a study of blood T cells in healthy people across ages. Combining a sample-barcoded 5' primer with a J-beta primer mix, a second PCR ran for about 6 to 12 cycles. TCRdb analysed the 5' RACE reads with MiXCR anew, one entry per CDR3 protein. This sample has roughly 1.5 million distinct CDR3 sequences, with approximately 43% found just once. The sample comprised blood. All receptors come from a woman between 18 and 29 years old in good health.

The rearrangement joins TRBV28 to TRBJ1-1; possibly TRBD1 for D (5 bases). This CDR3 comprises 13 residues. Per germline, CDR1 MDHEN and CDR2 SYDVKM. With 6 bases removed from V and 5 bases from J, the gap between germline ends came to 13 bases. The CDR3 DNA sequence: TGTGCCAGCAGATATCAGGGATATACTGAAGCTTTCTTT. This gives the protein CASRYQGYTEAFF.

This clonotype was counted only a few times. V and J are TRBV6-5 and TRBJ1-2; D is possibly TRBD1 (5 bases). With 8 bases removed from V and 1 base from J, the gap between germline ends came to 11 bases. Germline loops: CDR1 MNHEY, CDR2 SVGAGI. The CDR3 is 13 residues long. Written as DNA, the CDR3 is TGTGCCAGCCGACGGGACTATAACTATGGCTACACCTTC. Protein sequence: CASRRDYNYGYTF.

This sequence joins TRBV7-3 and TRBJ2-7, with no clear D. Trimming cost V 5 bases and J 6 bases, with 11 bases left between them. The CDR3 is 12 amino acids. Germline lookup yields CDR1 SGHTA and CDR2 FQGTGA. The CDR3 region has the DNA TGTGCCAGCAGCCCGGCCATCGGCGAGCAGTACTTC. Encoded protein: CASSPAIGEQYF.

The chain has TRBV21-1 and TRBJ2-7; TRBD1 is taken as the D call from the table, unchecked against the DNA. The DNA end lines up better with TRBJ2-4; the J call may be wrong. TRBV21-1 is classified as a pseudogene. This CDR3 contains 16 residues. DNA of the CDR3: TGTGCCAGCAGCAAATGGCCAGGGTGTGAGGGAAACATTCAGTACTTC. It specifies CASSKWPGCEGNIQYF.

The chain is built from TRBV29-1 and TRBJ2-1, with D uncertain. Germline lookup yields CDR1 SQVTM and CDR2 ANQGSEA. The ends were cut back, 5 bases at V and 8 bases at J, with 10 bases in the middle. CDR3 length equals 11 residues. CDR3 DNA: TGCAGCGTTCACGAAGGCGATGAGCAGTTCTTC. This translates into CSVHEGDEQFF.

The chain links TRBV9 to TRBJ2-1, with TRBD1 as a possible D gene (5 bases). The ends were cut back, 0 bases at V and 5 bases at J, with 9 bases in the middle. The CDR3 is 14 amino acids. Germline V gene data show CDR1 as SGDLS and CDR2 as YYNGEE. Written as DNA, the CDR3 is TGTGCCAGCAGCGTAGCAGGGCAGAACAATGAGCAGTTCTTC. It is translated as CASSVAGQNNEQFF.

This clonotype was counted a few times. The CDR3 bases are TGTGCCAGCAGCTTAATCGGGTTAGGACTCATACGCAGATCCTACAATGAGCAGTTCTTC. It is translated as CASSLIGLGLIRRSYNEQFF. The rearrangement links TRBV7-2 to TRBJ2-1, with D tentatively TRBD2 (5 bases). The CDR3 has 20 amino acids. The germline V gene encodes CDR1 SGHTA and CDR2 FQGNSA. V was clipped by 2 bases and J by 1 base, with 24 bases between them.

The chain employs TRBV27 and TRBJ2-1; D is perhaps TRBD1 (5 bases). In germline, CDR1 is MNHEY, CDR2 SMNVEV (reference sequence). This CDR3 comprises 14 residues. The V end was cut by 2 bases, the J end by 6 bases, with 11 bases between. In DNA form, the CDR3 reads TGTGCCAGCAGTTTAAGGGGATGGGGCAATGAGCAGTTCTTC. Encoded protein: CASSLRGWGNEQFF.

The rearrangement uses TRBV20-1 and TRBJ2-1; TRBD2 matches 14 bases. The DNA end favors TRBJ2-7, so the J call may be wrong. CDR1 DFQATT and CDR2 SNEGSKA come from the germline V gene (reference sequence). CDR3 length: 17 residues. CDR3 nucleotide sequence: TGCAGCGGCCTGGGACTAGCGGGAGCTTCATCCTACAATGAGCAGTACTTC. It translates to CSGLGLAGASSYNEQYF.

This chain uses TRBV4-3 with TRBJ2-3; maybe TRBD1 (5 bases). Germline V lookup: CDR1 LGHNA, CDR2 YSLEER. V was shortened by 0 bases and J by 4 bases, with 17 bases between the two germline ends. The CDR3 consists of 17 residues. CDR3 residues: CASSQDLRGIFADTQYF. CDR3 nucleotide sequence: TGCGCCAGCAGCCAAGATCTAAGGGGTATTTTTGCAGATACGCAGTATTTT.

The V and J genes are TRBV11-2 and TRBJ1-4; TRBD1 aligns across 8 bases. This CDR3 has 14 amino acids. V lost 11 bases to trimming and J lost 7 bases; unmatched junction nucleotides: 12. Germline lookup yields CDR1 SGHAT and CDR2 FQNNGV. CDR3 DNA sequence: TGTGCCGCTGGGCCCACAGGGGGAAGTGAAAAACTGTTTTTT. Its protein is CAAGPTGGSEKLFF.

The gene calls are TRBV27 and TRBJ1-1; D might be TRBD1 (6 bases). Per the germline V gene, CDR1 is MNHEY and CDR2 is SMNVEV (reference sequence). CDR3 length equals 16 residues. V shed 6 bases and J shed 0 bases, with 17 bases lying between them. The CDR3, as DNA: TGTGCCAGCAGAAACGGTCGGGGGCGAATGAACACTGAAGCTTTCTTT. Protein: CASRNGRGRMNTEAFF.

The V call is TRBV29-1, the J call TRBJ2-1, with D unclear. Trimming left V 1 base short and J 10 bases short, with 8 bases between. Germline V lookup: CDR1 SQVTM, CDR2 ANQGSEA. This CDR3 comprises 11 residues. The CDR3 protein is CSVEGPTEQFF. DNA of the CDR3: TGCAGCGTTGAAGGGCCGACAGAGCAGTTCTTC.

This clonotype was observed a handful of times. The V gene is TRBV7-9, the J gene TRBJ2-7; 7 nucleotides agree with TRBD2. The CDR3 length is 16 residues. Germline trimming cut 5 bases from V and 0 bases from J; bases unmatched to any gene: 10. In germline, CDR1 is SEHNR, CDR2 FQNEAQ (reference sequence). The CDR3 is CASSTALAVSSYEQYF. The CDR3 nucleotides are TGTGCCAGCAGCACGGCTCTAGCGGTTTCCTCCTACGAGCAGTACTTC.

This clonotype was seen a handful of times. This chain uses TRBV7-2 with TRBJ2-4; 7 bases fit TRBD1. The J call is doubtful: the DNA matches TRBJ2-5 better. Germline values: CDR1 SGHTA, CDR2 FQGNSA. CDR3 length equals 15 residues. In DNA form, the CDR3 reads TGTGCCAGCAGCTTCCTGACAGGGCTCACAGAGACCCAGTACTTC. Protein: CASSFLTGLTETQYF.

On this clonotype itself: At one end, the junction sequence differs from germline, possibly due to a read error. This chain links TRBV6-6 with TRBJ1-6, with TRBD1 identical over 9 bases. The length of the CDR3 is 15 residues. Germline loops: CDR1 MNHNY, CDR2 SVGAGI (reference sequence). As DNA, the CDR3 is TGTGCCAGCGATAGGACAGGGGTAGGAAATTTACCCCTCCACTTT. The encoded protein is CASDRTGVGNLPLHF.

This clonotype was recorded only once. A single base separates this from a much larger clone, so it may be a read error. The chain recombines TRBV7-9 with TRBJ2-1, with a possible D match to TRBD2 (6 bases). Looked up from germline, CDR1 is SEHNR and CDR2 is FQNEAQ (reference sequence). The V and J ends lost 5 bases and 10 bases respectively, with 12 bases between them. CDR3 length: 12 amino acids. CDR3 DNA sequence: TGTGCCAGCAGCGCGGGACCCCGAGAGCAGTTCTTC. Residues: CASSAGPREQFF.

The chain links TRBV10-3 to TRBJ2-3; 9 bases fit TRBD2. V was pared by 2 bases and J by 10 bases, with 16 bases of the junction left unmatched. The CDR3 is 17 residues long. Germline CDR1 ENHRY, CDR2 SYGVKD. As DNA, the CDR3 is TGTGCCATCAGTGAGCCGCGCGCTGGGACTAGCCCCGTGGCGCAGTATTTT. Protein: CAISEPRAGTSPVAQYF.

In this sample, this clonotype turned up once. The junction does not match germline at one end; this may be a read error. The chain links TRBV4-3 to TRBJ1-1; D possibly corresponds to TRBD1 (5 bases). CDR3 length equals 16 residues. Germline values: CDR1 LGHNA, CDR2 YSLEER. In nucleotides, the CDR3 is TGCGCCAGCAGCCAAGACCTGCGACAGATGAACACTGAAGTTTTCTTT. Translated, it gives CASSQDLRQMNTEVFF.

The genes are TRBV7-2 and TRBJ1-2; D not resolved. Germline V lookup: CDR1 SGHTA, CDR2 FQGNSA. Trimming cost V 3 bases and J 1 base, with 15 bases left between them. The CDR3 consists of 16 residues. CDR3 sequence reads: CASSFVAGIDNYGYTF. DNA for the CDR3: TGTGCCAGCAGCTTCGTAGCCGGAATTGATAACTATGGCTACACCTTC.

The chain employs TRBV4-3 and TRBJ1-4, with 9 positions matching TRBD1. V was clipped by 0 bases and J by 10 bases; unmatched bases: 6. This CDR3 is built from 15 residues. Germline values: CDR1 LGHNA, CDR2 YSLEER. CDR3 sequence reads: CASSQDGTGMAKLFF. In DNA, the CDR3 is TGCGCCAGCAGCCAAGATGGGACAGGGATGGCAAAACTGTTTTTT.

This chain links TRBV29-1 with TRBJ2-7; TRBD1 aligns across 12 bases. CDR1 and CDR2 (germline): SQVTM, ANQGSEA. CDR3 size: 13 residues. V dropped 7 bases and J dropped 2; count of bases not matched to a gene: 3. For the CDR3, the DNA is TGCAGCGGGGGACAGGGGGCCGCCTACGAGCAGTACTTC. Its protein is CSGGQGAAYEQYF.

The chain carries TRBV6-2 or TRBV6-3 and TRBJ2-1; D is possibly TRBD1 or TRBD2 (7 bases each). In germline, CDR1 is MNHEY, CDR2 SVGEGT. Trimming took off 7 bases at V and 0 bases at J, with 19 bases between the two ends. The CDR3 has 17 residues. The CDR3 nucleotides are TGTGCCAGCAAGGGGGCGGGAGTAGAAAGCTCCTACAATGAGCAGTTCTTC. Translating gives CASKGAGVESSYNEQFF.

This sequence joins TRBV7-9 and TRBJ2-5; 8 bases align to TRBD2. This CDR3 contains 15 residues. Looked up from germline, CDR1 is SEHNR and CDR2 is FQNEAQ (reference sequence). V gave up 7 bases and J gave up 5 bases; unmatched junction bases: 12. CDR3 residues: CASTEGGRRYETQYF. The CDR3 DNA sequence: TGTGCCAGCACCGAAGGCGGGAGGAGATACGAGACCCAGTACTTC.